This paragraph covers one T cell receptor beta chain sequence. The authors ran a second PCR of about 7 to 11 cycles using a sample-barcoded 5' primer and a J-beta primer mix. Sequencing recovered at least 2.5 million CDR3-containing paired-end reads from each sample. Via MiXCR, TCRdb re-called the 5' RACE reads, giving one row per CDR3 protein. The table shows approximately 600,000 distinct CDR3 sequences, with 58% occurring only once. This specimen belongs to a study of blood T cells in healthy people across ages. The V and J ends lost 5 bases and 7 bases respectively, with 18 bases between them. From germline, CDR1 is MDHEN and CDR2 SYDVKM. CDR3 length equals 14 residues.

The source is a man between 60 and 75 years old in good health. The chain couples TRBV28 to TRBJ2-7; D is unclear. The sequencing sample was made of blood. The CDR3 spells CASSTTGLTVEQYF. DNA of the CDR3: TGTGCCAGCAGTACCACGGGCTTGACGGTGGAGCAGTACTTC.